Below, one T cell receptor beta chain is given with its context. This entry comes from a study of cytomegalovirus exposure and HLA in healthy donors. The wider study: For the approximately 390 genotyped donors, around 76% fell within the Caucasian-associated ancestry cluster.

The V end lost 1 base, the J end lost 5 bases, and 14 bases lay between the germline ends. Germline-derived CDR1 and CDR2 are SEHNR and FQNEAQ (reference sequence). The CDR3 covers 15 residues. The study ran its PCR with 60 Vbeta and 13 Jbeta primers. Assay used: immunoSEQ multiplex PCR; TCRdb lists only in-frame clones, some missing. Of some 150,000 clones listed, about 73% are singletons. The sequence was obtained from a woman aged 60-75 years in good health and CMV-seropositive. The rearrangement links TRBV7-9 to TRBJ2-5; D is perhaps TRBD2 (6 bases). The sample comprised PBMCs. The CDR3 region has the DNA TGTGCCAGCAGCTTAGGGCCGGGAGTGGGGGAGACCCAGTACTTC. It codes for CASSLGPGVGETQYF.